This is a list of T cell receptor beta chains from one sample in a study of T-cell memory formation after mild COVID-19. Via MiXCR, TCRdb re-called the 5' RACE reads, giving one row per CDR3 protein. The table has roughly 560,000 distinct CDR3 sequences, about 20% seen once. Sequenced: PBMCs or a T cell subset sorted from them (not recorded which). The receptors come from an adult woman who had mild COVID-19 (a few samples of this study predate the infection). Cell type and time point are not known. Each CDR3 is given without its conserved first and last residue.

V gene	J gene	CDR3 protein
TRBV7-2	TRBJ2-6	ASSAQPYGTGFTGANVLT
TRBV12-3/TRBV12-4	TRBJ1-5	ASSGSGTSNQPQH
TRBV7-8	TRBJ2-5	ASRDSAGPLRGETQY
TRBV24-1	TRBJ2-7	ATSDPTGTGSYEQY
TRBV6-2/TRBV6-3	TRBJ2-3	ASSHGQTSGSSDTQY
TRBV29-1	TRBJ2-1	SVVGWGQGASFGQF
TRBV24-1	TRBJ2-5	ATSDLRTGALGQETQY
TRBV19	TRBJ2-1	ASSTSRGTPHF
TRBV7-2	TRBJ2-3	ASSALMLAGTDTQY
TRBV6-5	TRBJ1-2	ATRPAGPENYGYT
TRBV7-9	TRBJ2-7	ASSLVVSGLAGGYEQY
TRBV9	TRBJ2-3	ASSVDTDTQY
TRBV14	TRBJ1-1	ASSQFPARTGVTEAF
TRBV11-3	TRBJ1-6	ASSRGTGSFAENSPLH
TRBV24-1	TRBJ2-3	ATSDLRPGGSGTDTQY
TRBV12-3/TRBV12-4	TRBJ1-1	ASSLGLHRVGTEAF
TRBV4-3	TRBJ2-6	ASSQNRGPGANVLT
TRBV12-3/TRBV12-4	TRBJ2-7	ASSQLAGQVYEQY
TRBV7-9	TRBJ1-2	ASSLEQLSRGYT
TRBV18	TRBJ2-3	ASSPAVRTDTQY
TRBV5-1	TRBJ2-7	ASSLGRRGSSYEQY
TRBV2	TRBJ2-7	ASARDRGFDEQY
TRBV20-1	TRBJ2-5	SARLWGHQETQY
TRBV5-1	TRBJ2-2	ASSPTGGHTGELF
TRBV12-3/TRBV12-4	TRBJ1-4	ASSAGQGATNEKLF
TRBV6-1	TRBJ1-1	ASIRTGPLRTEAF
TRBV20-1	TRBJ2-7	SASSSGGLSSYEQY
TRBV29-1	TRBJ2-7	SVEGEFGSYEQY
TRBV6-5	TRBJ1-2	ASSYGGTVLYGYT
TRBV20-1	TRBJ2-7	SFTRGLEQY
TRBV7-6	TRBJ1-2	ASSSDQGDYGYT
TRBV11-2	TRBJ1-1	ASSPRQGAYVNTEAF
TRBV20-1	TRBJ1-2	SAPNGSMSAGYT
TRBV9	TRBJ2-3	ASSVGGLGTDTQY
TRBV7-9	TRBJ1-1	ASSLPPENTEAF
TRBV24-1	TRBJ2-6	ATSDPRGTGANVLT
TRBV7-2	TRBJ2-7	ASSQTESEQY
TRBV12-3/TRBV12-4	TRBJ2-2	ASSLVNRNTGELF
TRBV11-2	TRBJ2-1	ASSARGGFSYNEQF
TRBV6-5	TRBJ1-4	ASRRQVATNEKLF
TRBV4-1	TRBJ1-3	ASSRTGAGNTIY
TRBV27	TRBJ2-5	ASRRETGGLPGTQY
TRBV9	TRBJ2-7	ASSGTSGGYEQY